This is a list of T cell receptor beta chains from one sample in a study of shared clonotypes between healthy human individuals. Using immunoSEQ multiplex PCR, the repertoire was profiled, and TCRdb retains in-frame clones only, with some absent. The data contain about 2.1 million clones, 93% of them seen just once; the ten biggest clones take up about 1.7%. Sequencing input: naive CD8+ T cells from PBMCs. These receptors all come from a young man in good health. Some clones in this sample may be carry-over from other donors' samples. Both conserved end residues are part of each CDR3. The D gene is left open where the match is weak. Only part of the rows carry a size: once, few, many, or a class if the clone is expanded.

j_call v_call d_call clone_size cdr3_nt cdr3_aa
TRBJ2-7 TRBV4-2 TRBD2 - TGTGCCAGCAGCCAAGACCTTACTAGCGGGAGGCGTGAGCAGTACTTC CASSQDLTSGRREQYF
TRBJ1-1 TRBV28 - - TGTGCCAGCAGTTTCCTCCGGGACAAGGTGACTGAAGCTTTCTTT CASSFLRDKVTEAFF
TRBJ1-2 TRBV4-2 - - TGTGCCAGCAGCCAGCCTTCTCGGACATCGGATGGCTACACCTTC CASSQPSRTSDGYTF
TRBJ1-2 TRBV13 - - TGTGCCAGCAGCTTAGCCAACGATGCGACAGAAATTCTCTATGGCTACACCTTC CASSLANDATEILYGYTF
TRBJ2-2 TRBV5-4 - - TGTGCCAGCAGCCGGGAGGGGGAGCTGTTTTTT CASSREGELFF
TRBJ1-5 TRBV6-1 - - TGTGCCAGCAGTGTCAACAGCTATAGCAATCAGCCCCAGCATTTT CASSVNSYSNQPQHF
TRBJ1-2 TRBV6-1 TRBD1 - TGTGCCAGCAGGGGACAGGGATCTTCTGGCTACACCTTC CASRGQGSSGYTF
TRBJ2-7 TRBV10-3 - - TGTGCCATCAGTCATCCGGGACCGAGGAGCGAGCAGTACTTC CAISHPGPRSEQYF
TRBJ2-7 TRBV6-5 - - TGTGCCAGCAGTTATAGGGAGGCGGGCGAGCAGTACTTC CASSYREAGEQYF
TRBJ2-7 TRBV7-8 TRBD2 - TGTGCCAGCAGTCCCTCTAGCGGTCCCTACGAGCAGTACTTC CASSPSSGPYEQYF
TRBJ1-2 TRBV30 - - TGTGCCTGGAACTATAGTCCGGGACTGACACTTAACTATGGCTACACCTTC CAWNYSPGLTLNYGYTF
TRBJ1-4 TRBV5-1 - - TGCGCCAGCAGCCCGAACCCAGGGACGGAAAATAATGAAAAACTGTTTTTT CASSPNPGTENNEKLFF
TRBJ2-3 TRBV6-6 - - TGTGCCAGCAGTTACTCATGGCGGAGCTCGGATACGCAGTATTTT CASSYSWRSSDTQYF
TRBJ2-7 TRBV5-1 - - TGCGCCAGCAGCTTAGGAGCGCGGTACGAGCAGTACTTC CASSLGARYEQYF
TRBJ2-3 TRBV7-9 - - TGTGCCAGCAGCCTGATGACCCACAGCACAGATACGCAGTATTTT CASSLMTHSTDTQYF
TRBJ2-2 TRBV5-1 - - TGCGCCAGCAGCTTGGATGGCGGGGAGCTGTTTTTT CASSLDGGELFF
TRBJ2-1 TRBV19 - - TGTGCCAGCGGGCTCGAGGATGAGCAGTTCTTC CASGLEDEQFF
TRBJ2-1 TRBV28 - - TGTGCCAGCAGTGAGATAGCTTCCCCCTACAATGAGCAGTTCTTC CASSEIASPYNEQFF
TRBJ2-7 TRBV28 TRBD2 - TGTGCCAGCAGTTTACTAGCGGGAGTCACCTACGAGCAGTACTTC CASSLLAGVTYEQYF
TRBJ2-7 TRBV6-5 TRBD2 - TGTGCCAGCAGTCAGCTAGCGGGAGGGCCGTACGAGCAGTACTTC CASSQLAGGPYEQYF
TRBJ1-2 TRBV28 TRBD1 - TGTGCCAGCAGTTTACAAAACAGGGGGCTGGGCTATGGCTACACCTTC CASSLQNRGLGYGYTF
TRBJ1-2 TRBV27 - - TGTGCCAGCAGCCTAACAAGCGGGGGCCCTAACTATGGCTACACCTTC CASSLTSGGPNYGYTF
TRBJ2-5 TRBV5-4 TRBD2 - TGTGCCAGCAGCTTTGCGGGAGGGCCCTCAGAGACCCAGTACTTC CASSFAGGPSETQYF
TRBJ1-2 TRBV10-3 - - TGTGCCATCAGTGAGGACAGCTATGGCTACACCTTC CAISEDSYGYTF
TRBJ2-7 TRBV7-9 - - TGTGCCAGCAGCCCTAAAGAGATCTACTACGAGCAGTACTTC CASSPKEIYYEQYF
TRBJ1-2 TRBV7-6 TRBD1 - TGTGCCAGCAGCTTAGGGAGGGGGCCAAACTATGGCTACACCTTC CASSLGRGPNYGYTF
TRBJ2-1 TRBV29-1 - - TGCAGCGTTGAAGTAGGGGCAGGGAGGAAATTCTTC CSVEVGAGRKFF
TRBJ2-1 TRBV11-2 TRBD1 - TGTGCCAGCAGCCTCCTATGGGACAGGGACAATGAGCAGTTCTTC CASSLLWDRDNEQFF
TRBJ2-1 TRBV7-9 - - TGTGCCAGCAGCACCGGGCCAAACAATGAGCAGTTCTTC CASSTGPNNEQFF
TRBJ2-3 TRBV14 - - TGTGCCAGCAGCCAACGCCTGCGGGGAAGCACAGATACGCAGTATTTT CASSQRLRGSTDTQYF
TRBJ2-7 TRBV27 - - TGTGCCAGCAGTTTAGGTTCCCGCTCCGAGCAGTACTTC CASSLGSRSEQYF
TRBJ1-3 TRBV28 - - TGTGCCAGCAGACTCCAGGGAAACTCTGGAAACACCATATATTTT CASRLQGNSGNTIYF
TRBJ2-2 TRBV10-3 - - TGTGCCATCACAAAGAACACCGGGGAGCTGTTTTTT CAITKNTGELFF
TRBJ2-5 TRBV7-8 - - TGTGCCAGCAGCTTCCACCCGACCAGGGACCGCCGACAAGAGACCCAGTACTTC CASSFHPTRDRRQETQYF
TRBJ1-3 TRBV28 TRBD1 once TGTGCCAGCAGTTCCGGGACAGGGGGAGCTGGAAACACCATATATTTT CASSSGTGGAGNTIYF
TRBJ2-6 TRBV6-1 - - TGTGCCAGCAGTGAGGCTCCCGACGGGGCCAACGTCCTGACTTTC CASSEAPDGANVLTF
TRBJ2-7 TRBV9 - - TGTGCCAGCAGCGATTCCGGGAACCCCTACGAGCAGTACTTC CASSDSGNPYEQYF
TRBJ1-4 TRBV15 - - TGTGCCACCAGCAGGGACGCAACTAATGAAAAACTGTTTTTT CATSRDATNEKLFF
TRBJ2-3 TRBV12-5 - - TGTGCTAGTGGTCCGGGGGATAGCTGGGATACGCAGTATTTT CASGPGDSWDTQYF
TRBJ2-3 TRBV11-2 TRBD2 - TGTGCCAGCAGCTCCCATCCCGCCCTGACTAGCTCCCCCGCAGATACGCAGTATTTT CASSSHPALTSSPADTQYF